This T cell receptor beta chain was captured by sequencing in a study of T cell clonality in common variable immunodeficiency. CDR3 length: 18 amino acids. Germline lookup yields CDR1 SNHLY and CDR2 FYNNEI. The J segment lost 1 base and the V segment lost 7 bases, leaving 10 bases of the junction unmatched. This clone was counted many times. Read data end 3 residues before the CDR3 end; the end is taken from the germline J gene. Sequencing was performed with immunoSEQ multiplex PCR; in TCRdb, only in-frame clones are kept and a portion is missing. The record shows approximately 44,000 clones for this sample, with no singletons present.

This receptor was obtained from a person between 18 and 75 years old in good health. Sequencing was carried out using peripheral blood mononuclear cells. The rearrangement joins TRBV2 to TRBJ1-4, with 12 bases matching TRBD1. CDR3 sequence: CASTRSGTGGLTNEKLFF. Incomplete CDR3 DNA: TGTGCCAGCACCCGAAGCGGGACAGGGGGCTTAACTAATGAAAAA.